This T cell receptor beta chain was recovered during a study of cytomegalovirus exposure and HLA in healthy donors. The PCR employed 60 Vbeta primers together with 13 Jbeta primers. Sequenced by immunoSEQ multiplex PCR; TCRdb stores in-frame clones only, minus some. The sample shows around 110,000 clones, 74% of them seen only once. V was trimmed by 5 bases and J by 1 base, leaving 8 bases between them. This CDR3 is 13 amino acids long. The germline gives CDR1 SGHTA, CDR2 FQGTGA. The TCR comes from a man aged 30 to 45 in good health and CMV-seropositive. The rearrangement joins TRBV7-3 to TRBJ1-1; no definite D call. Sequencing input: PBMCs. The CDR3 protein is CASSLQPNTEAFF. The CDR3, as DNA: TGTGCCAGCAGCCTACAGCCGAACACTGAAGCTTTCTTT.